This T cell receptor beta chain derives from a study of T cells in localized non-small cell lung cancer. Broader study findings: Adjacent uninvolved lung tissue had the highest T cell clonality, exceeding tumor.

In its sample, this clone is medium-sized. As yet, its antigen is unknown. Data came from immunoSEQ multiplex PCR; TCRdb stores just in-frame clones and leaves some out. The table shows 39,000 or so clones, with roughly 83% occurring only once. This receptor was taken from a man aged 40 to 70 with stage II lung adenocarcinoma. The sequencing here drew on PBMCs, taken before any cancer treatment.

Here the CDR3 reads CASSLRHMNTEAFF. CDR3 in DNA: TGTGCCAGCAGCTTAAGACACATGAACACTGAAGCTTTCTTT. V usage is TRBV13 and J usage is TRBJ1-1; D gene unclear. The ends were cut back, 2 bases at V and 0 bases at J, with 7 bases in the middle. The CDR3 loop spans 14 amino acids. Germline V CDR1 and CDR2: PRHDT, FYEKMQ (reference sequence).